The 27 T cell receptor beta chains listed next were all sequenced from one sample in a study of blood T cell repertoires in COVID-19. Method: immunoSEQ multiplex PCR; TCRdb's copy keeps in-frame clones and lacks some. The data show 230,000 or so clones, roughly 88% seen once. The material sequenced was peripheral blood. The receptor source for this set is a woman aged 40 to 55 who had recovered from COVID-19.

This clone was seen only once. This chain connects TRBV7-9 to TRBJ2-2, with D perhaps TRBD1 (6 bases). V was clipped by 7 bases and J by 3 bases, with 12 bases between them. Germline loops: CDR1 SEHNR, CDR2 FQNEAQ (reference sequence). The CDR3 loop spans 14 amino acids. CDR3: CASKPQGYTGELFF. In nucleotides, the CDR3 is TGTGCCAGCAAGCCCCAGGGGTACACCGGGGAGCTGTTTTTT.

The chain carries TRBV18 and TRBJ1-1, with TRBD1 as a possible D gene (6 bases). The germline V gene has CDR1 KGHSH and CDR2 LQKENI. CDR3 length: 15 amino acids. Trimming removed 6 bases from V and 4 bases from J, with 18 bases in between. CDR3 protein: CASSSRQVPTTEAFF. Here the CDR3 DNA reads TGTGCCAGCTCGTCTAGACAGGTCCCGACCACTGAAGCTTTCTTT.

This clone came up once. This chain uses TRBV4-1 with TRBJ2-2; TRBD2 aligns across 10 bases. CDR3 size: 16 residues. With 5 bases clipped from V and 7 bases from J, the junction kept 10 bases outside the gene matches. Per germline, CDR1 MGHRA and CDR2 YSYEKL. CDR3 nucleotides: TGCGCCAGCAGCTGGGAGAGCGGGGGGGCGGTCGGGGAGCTGTTTTTT. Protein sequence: CASSWESGGAVGELFF.

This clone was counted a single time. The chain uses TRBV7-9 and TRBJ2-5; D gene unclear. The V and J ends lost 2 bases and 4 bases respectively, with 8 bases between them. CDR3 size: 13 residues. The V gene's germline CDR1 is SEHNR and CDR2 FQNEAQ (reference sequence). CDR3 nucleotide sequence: TGTGCCAGCAGCTTAAAAGAGCGAGAGACCCAGTACTTC. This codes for CASSLKERETQYF.

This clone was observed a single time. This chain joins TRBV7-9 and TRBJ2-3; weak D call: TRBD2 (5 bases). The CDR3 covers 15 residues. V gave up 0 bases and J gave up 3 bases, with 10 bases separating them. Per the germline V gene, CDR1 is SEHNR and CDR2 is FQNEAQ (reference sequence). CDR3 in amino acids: CASSLAGRRTDTQYF. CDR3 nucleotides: TGTGCCAGCAGCTTAGCGGGCCGGAGGACAGATACGCAGTATTTT.

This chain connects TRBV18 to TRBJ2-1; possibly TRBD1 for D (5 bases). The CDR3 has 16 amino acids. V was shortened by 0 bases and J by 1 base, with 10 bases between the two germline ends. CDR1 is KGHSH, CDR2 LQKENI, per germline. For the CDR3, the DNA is TGTGCCAGCTCACCACCGTCGAGACAGTCCTACAATGAGCAGTTCTTC. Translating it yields CASSPPSRQSYNEQFF.

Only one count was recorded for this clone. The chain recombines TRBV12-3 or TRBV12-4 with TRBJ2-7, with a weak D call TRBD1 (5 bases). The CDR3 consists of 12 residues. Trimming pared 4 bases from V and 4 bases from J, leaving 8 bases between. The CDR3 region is CASSSQGYEQYF. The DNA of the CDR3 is TGTGCCAGCAGTTCCCAGGGTTACGAGCAGTACTTC.

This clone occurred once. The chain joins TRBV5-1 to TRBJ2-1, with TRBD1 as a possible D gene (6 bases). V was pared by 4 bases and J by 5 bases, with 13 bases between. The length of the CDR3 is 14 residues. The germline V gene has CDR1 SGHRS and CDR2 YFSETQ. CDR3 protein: CASSLGTTHNEQFF. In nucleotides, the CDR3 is TGCGCCAGCAGCCTCGGGACAACCCACAATGAGCAGTTCTTC.

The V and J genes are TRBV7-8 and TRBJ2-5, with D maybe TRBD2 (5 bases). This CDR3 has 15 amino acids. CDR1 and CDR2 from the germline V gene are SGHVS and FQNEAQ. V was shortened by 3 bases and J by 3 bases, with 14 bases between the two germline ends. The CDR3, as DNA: TGTGCCAGCAGCTTTTTTCGGGGTCGGAAAGAGACCCAGTACTTC. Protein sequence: CASSFFRGRKETQYF. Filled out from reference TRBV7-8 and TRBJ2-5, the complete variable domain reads GAGVSQSPRYKVAKRGQDVALRCDPISGHVSLFWYQQALGQGPEFLTYFQNEAQLDKSGLPSDRFFAERPEGSVSTLKIQRTQQEDSAVYLCASSFFRGRKETQYFGPGTRLLVL.

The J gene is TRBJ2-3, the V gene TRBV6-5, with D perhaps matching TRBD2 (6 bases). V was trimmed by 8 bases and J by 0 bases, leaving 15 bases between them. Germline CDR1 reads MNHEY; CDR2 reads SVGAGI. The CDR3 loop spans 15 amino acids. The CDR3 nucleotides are TGTGCCAGCGGGAGACCGGGGACTAGCACAGATACGCAGTATTTT. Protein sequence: CASGRPGTSTDTQYF.

Here the CDR3 DNA reads TGTGCCAGCAGTCAGGTTGCAGATACGCAGTATTTT. This encodes CASSQVADTQYF. J is TRBJ2-3 and V is TRBV11-3; D ambiguous. The CDR3 is 12 amino acids. Per the germline V gene, CDR1 is SGHNT and CDR2 is YENEEA. The ends were cut back, 6 bases at V and 4 bases at J, with 8 bases in the middle.

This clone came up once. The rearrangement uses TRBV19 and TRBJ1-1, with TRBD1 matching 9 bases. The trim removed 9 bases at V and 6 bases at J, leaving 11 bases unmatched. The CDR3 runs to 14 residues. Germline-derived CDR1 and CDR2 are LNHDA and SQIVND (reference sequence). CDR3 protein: CASIRTGARAEAFF. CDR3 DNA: TGTGCCAGCATCCGGACAGGGGCTCGGGCTGAAGCTTTCTTT.

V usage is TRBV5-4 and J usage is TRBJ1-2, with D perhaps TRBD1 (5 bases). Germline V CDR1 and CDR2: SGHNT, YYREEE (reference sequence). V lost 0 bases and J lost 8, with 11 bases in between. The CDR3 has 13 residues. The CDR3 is CASSLDGGAGYTF. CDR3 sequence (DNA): TGTGCCAGCAGCTTGGACGGGGGAGCAGGCTACACCTTC. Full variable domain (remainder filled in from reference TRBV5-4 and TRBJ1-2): ETGVTQSPTHLIKTRGQQVTLRCSSQSGHNTVSWYQQALGQGPQFIFQYYREEENGRGNFPPRFSGLQFPNYSSELNVNALELDDSALYLCASSLDGGAGYTFGSGTRLTVV.

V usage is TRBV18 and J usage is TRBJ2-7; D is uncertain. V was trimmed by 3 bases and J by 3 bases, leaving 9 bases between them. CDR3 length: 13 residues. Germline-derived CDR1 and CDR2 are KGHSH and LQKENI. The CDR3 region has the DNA TGTGCCAGCTCACCGAACTTTAACTACGAGCAGTACTTC. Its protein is CASSPNFNYEQYF.

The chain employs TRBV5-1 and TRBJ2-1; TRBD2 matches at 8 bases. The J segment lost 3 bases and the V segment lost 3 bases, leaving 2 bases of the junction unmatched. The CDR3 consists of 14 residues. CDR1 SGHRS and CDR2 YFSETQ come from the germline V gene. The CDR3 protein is CASSSGTSYNEQFF. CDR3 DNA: TGCGCCAGCAGCTCTGGGACTAGCTACAATGAGCAGTTCTTC.

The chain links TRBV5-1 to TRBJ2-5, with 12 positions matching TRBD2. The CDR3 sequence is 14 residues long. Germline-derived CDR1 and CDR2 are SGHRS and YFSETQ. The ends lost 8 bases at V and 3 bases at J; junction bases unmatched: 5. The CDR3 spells CASRRTSGEETQYF. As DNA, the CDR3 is TGCGCCAGTCGAAGGACTAGCGGGGAAGAGACCCAGTACTTC.

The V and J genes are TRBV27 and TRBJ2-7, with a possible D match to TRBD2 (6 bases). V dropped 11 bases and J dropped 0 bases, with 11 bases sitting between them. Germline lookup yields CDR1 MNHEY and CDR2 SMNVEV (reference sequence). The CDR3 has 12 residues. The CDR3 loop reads CAVRGNSYEQYF. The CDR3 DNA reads TGTGCCGTACGGGGGAACTCCTACGAGCAGTACTTC.

CDR3 coding DNA: TGTGCCAGCAGCGCGGGACAGGGGGCCTGGGAGCTGTTTTTT. Amino acids: CASSAGQGAWELFF. The J gene is TRBJ2-2, the V gene TRBV7-2; 12 nucleotides match TRBD1. The ends lost 5 bases at V and 9 bases at J; junction bases unmatched: 4. The CDR3 has 14 residues. From germline, CDR1 is SGHTA and CDR2 FQGNSA.

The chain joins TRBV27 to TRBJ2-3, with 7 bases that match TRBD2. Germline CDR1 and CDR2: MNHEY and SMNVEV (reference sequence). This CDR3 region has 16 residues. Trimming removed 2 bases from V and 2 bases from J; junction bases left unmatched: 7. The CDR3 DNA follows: TGTGCCAGCAGTTTAACTGGGCGGGGGAACACAGATACGCAGTATTTT. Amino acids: CASSLTGRGNTDTQYF.

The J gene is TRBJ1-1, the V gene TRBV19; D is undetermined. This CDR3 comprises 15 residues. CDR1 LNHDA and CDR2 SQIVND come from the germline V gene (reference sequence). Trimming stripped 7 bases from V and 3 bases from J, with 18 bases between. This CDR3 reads CASTSAVEFDTEAFF. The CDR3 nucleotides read TGTGCCAGTACCAGTGCGGTTGAATTTGACACTGAAGCTTTCTTT.

The CDR3 DNA reads as TGTGCCAGCAAACGGGGTGATCTAGCCAAAAACATTCAGTACTTC. As protein: CASKRGDLAKNIQYF. This chain links TRBV3-1 (or the pseudogene TRBV3-2) with TRBJ2-4; weak D call: TRBD2 (5 bases). The CDR3 totals 15 residues. V was clipped by 7 bases and J by 0 bases, with 13 bases between them. Germline values: CDR1 LGHDT, CDR2 YNNKEL (reference sequence).

CDR3 bases: TGTGCCAGCAGCTTAGCGGGGGCACGGACTGAAGCTTTCTTT. Residues: CASSLAGARTEAFF. This chain uses TRBV7-2 with TRBJ1-1; tentative D call: TRBD1 (6 bases). The V end was cut by 0 bases, the J end by 5 bases, with 10 bases between. The germline gives CDR1 SGHTA, CDR2 FQGNSA. This CDR3 region has 14 residues.

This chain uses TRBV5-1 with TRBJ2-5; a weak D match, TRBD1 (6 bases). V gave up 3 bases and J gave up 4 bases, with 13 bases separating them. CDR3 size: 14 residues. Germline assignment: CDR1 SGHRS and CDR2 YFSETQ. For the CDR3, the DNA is TGCGCCAGCAGCTCTCGACAGGTTCGAGAGACCCAGTACTTC. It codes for CASSSRQVRETQYF.

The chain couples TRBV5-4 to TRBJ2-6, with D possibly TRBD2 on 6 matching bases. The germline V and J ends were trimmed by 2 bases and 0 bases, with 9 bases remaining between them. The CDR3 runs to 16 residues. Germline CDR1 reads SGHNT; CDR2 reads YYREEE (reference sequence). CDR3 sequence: CASSFPDYSGANVLTF. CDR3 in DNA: TGTGCCAGCAGCTTCCCGGACTACTCTGGGGCCAACGTCCTGACTTTC.

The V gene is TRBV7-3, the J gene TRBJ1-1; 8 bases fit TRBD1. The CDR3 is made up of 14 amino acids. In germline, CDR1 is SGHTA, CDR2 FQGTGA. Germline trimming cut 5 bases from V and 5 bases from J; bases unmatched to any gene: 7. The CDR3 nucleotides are TGTGCCAGCAGCCCACAGGGGGGCGGGACTGAAGCTTTCTTT. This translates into CASSPQGGGTEAFF.

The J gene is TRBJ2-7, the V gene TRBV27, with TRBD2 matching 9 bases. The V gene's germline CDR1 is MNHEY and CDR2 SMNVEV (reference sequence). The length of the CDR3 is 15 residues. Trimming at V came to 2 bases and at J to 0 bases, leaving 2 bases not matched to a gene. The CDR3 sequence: CASSLAGGTSYEQYF. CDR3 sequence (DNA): TGTGCCAGCAGTTTAGCGGGGGGGACCTCCTACGAGCAGTACTTC.

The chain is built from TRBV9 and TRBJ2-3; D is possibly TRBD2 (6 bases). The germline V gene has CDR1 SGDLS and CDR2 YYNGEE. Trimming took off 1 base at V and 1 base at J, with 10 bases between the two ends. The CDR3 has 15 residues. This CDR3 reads CASSVFSGGTDTQYF. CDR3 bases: TGTGCCAGCAGCGTATTTTCGGGGGGCACAGATACGCAGTATTTT.